The 30 T cell receptor beta chains given below trace back to one sample, sequenced in a study of cytomegalovirus exposure and HLA in healthy donors. A multiplex PCR was run with 60 Vbeta primers and 13 Jbeta primers. TCRdb keeps only in-frame clones here, not all; method: immunoSEQ multiplex PCR. The sample holds around 100,000 clones; 84% are singletons and the top ten take 4.5% to 7%. The sequenced sample consisted of PBMCs. The receptor source for this set is a woman aged 18-30 years in good health and CMV-seropositive.

The rearrangement uses TRBV15 and TRBJ2-3, with TRBD2 matching 7 bases. Germline values: CDR1 LNHNV, CDR2 YYDKDF (reference sequence). J lost 4 bases, V lost 0 bases, and 7 bases had no gene match. CDR3 length: 16 residues. The CDR3 protein is CATSRDSGRGPDTQYF. The CDR3 region has the DNA TGTGCCACCAGCAGAGATAGCGGGCGCGGCCCAGATACGCAGTATTTT.

The genes are TRBV25-1 and TRBJ1-6; 7 positions match TRBD1. The CDR3 runs 16 residues. Germline V lookup: CDR1 MGHDK, CDR2 SYGVNS. The junction had 9 bases not matched to a gene; V was cut back by 5 bases and J by 5 bases. As DNA, the CDR3 is TGTGCCAGCAGTCCAAACAGGGGCTGGGATAATTCACCCCTCCACTTT. This gives the protein CASSPNRGWDNSPLHF.

This chain joins TRBV7-4 and TRBJ2-7, with 9 bases matching TRBD2. The CDR3 is 18 amino acids. V dropped 5 bases and J dropped 3; count of bases not matched to a gene: 17. Germline loops: CDR1 SGHVT, CDR2 SQSDAQ. As DNA, the CDR3 is TGTGCCAGCAGCCCGTCGGCTGGGACTAGCTTCTTTGGCTACGAGCAGTACTTC. This sequence encodes CASSPSAGTSFFGYEQYF.

In its sample, this clone was seen a few times. Other DNA sequences in this specimen translate into the identical CDR3. This chain links TRBV5-6 with TRBJ1-5; a possible D gene is TRBD1 (6 bases). This CDR3 region has 14 residues. V shed 4 bases and J shed 5 bases, with 13 bases lying between them. Germline assignment: CDR1 SGHDT and CDR2 YYEEEE. In nucleotides, the CDR3 is TGTGCCAGCAGCCTCCGGGCAGGGGATCAGCCCCAGCATTTT. This gives the protein CASSLRAGDQPQHF. Complete variable domain (other parts from reference TRBV5-6 and TRBJ1-5): DAGVTQSPTHLIKTRGQQVTLRCSPKSGHDTVSWYQQALGQGPQFIFQYYEEEERQRGNFPDRFSGHQFPNYSSELNVNALLLGDSALYLCASSLRAGDQPQHFGDGTRLSIL.

The gene calls are TRBV9 and TRBJ2-3, with unresolved D. V was shortened by 1 base and J by 2 bases, with 8 bases between the two germline ends. The germline V gene encodes CDR1 SGDLS and CDR2 YYNGEE. CDR3 length equals 14 residues. CDR3 sequence (DNA): TGTGCCAGCAGCGTACCCCCTTACACAGATACGCAGTATTTT. It codes for CASSVPPYTDTQYF.

In this sample, this clone turned up once. As DNA, the CDR3 is TGTGCCAGCAGCATTACCGGGACAGGGAACACTGAAGCTTTCTTT. Its translation is CASSITGTGNTEAFF. The chain employs TRBV9 and TRBJ1-1, with 8 bases fitting TRBD1. CDR1 and CDR2 from the germline V gene are SGDLS and YYNGEE. The CDR3 is 15 amino acids. With V trimmed by 4 bases and J by 1 base, 6 bases remained unmatched.

This clone appeared a single time. The V call is TRBV19, the J call TRBJ2-5, with a possible D match to TRBD1 (6 bases). The germline gives CDR1 LNHDA, CDR2 SQIVND (reference sequence). This CDR3 has 16 amino acids. V was pared by 0 bases and J by 1 base, with 12 bases between. This CDR3 reads CASSIDRTGIQETQYF. CDR3 DNA: TGTGCCAGTAGTATAGATCGAACAGGGATCCAAGAGACCCAGTACTTC.

The chain uses TRBV6-6 and TRBJ2-1, with D possibly matching TRBD1 (6 bases). This CDR3 region has 16 residues. V gave up 0 bases and J gave up 3 bases, with 12 bases separating them. CDR1 is MNHNY, CDR2 SVGAGI, per germline (reference sequence). The chain's CDR3 is CASSYSRGGNYNEQFF. CDR3 sequence (DNA): TGTGCCAGCAGTTACTCGAGAGGGGGTAACTACAATGAGCAGTTCTTC.

This clone was detected only a few times. J is TRBJ2-2 and V is TRBV5-1; 8 bases fit TRBD2. The V gene end was trimmed by 5 bases and the J gene end by 7 bases; junction bases not matched to a gene: 7. The CDR3 has 14 amino acids. Per the germline V gene, CDR1 is SGHRS and CDR2 is YFSETQ. The CDR3 is CASRLAGSGGELFF. CDR3 nucleotide sequence: TGCGCCAGCAGATTAGCGGGATCGGGCGGGGAGCTGTTTTTT. Full variable domain (remainder filled in from reference TRBV5-1 and TRBJ2-2): KAGVTQTPRYLIKTRGQQVTLSCSPISGHRSVSWYQQTPGQGLQFLFEYFSETQRNKGNFPGRFSGRQFSNSRSEMNVSTLELGDSALYLCASRLAGSGGELFFGEGSRLTVL.

This clone was detected only once. The chain links TRBV2 to TRBJ2-7; D might be TRBD1 (6 bases). V was trimmed by 3 bases and J by 1 base, leaving 16 bases between them. The CDR3 consists of 16 residues. Germline V gene lookup returns CDR1 SNHLY and CDR2 FYNNEI. The CDR3 nucleotides are TGTGCCAGCAGTGATTACACGACAGGATTTTCCTACGAGCAGTACTTC. Translating gives CASSDYTTGFSYEQYF.

The V call is TRBV7-8, the J call TRBJ1-5, with D possibly TRBD1 on 5 matching bases. Trimming cost V 5 bases and J 0 bases, with 14 bases left between them. The germline CDR1 and CDR2 sequences are SGHVS and FQNEAQ. The CDR3 has 16 amino acids. The CDR3 is CASSPLEGYSNQPQHF. In DNA, the CDR3 is TGTGCCAGCAGCCCTCTGGAGGGGTATAGCAATCAGCCCCAGCATTTT.

V usage is TRBV6-4 and J usage is TRBJ2-1; perhaps TRBD2 as D (5 bases). This CDR3 has 17 amino acids. Trimming took 3 bases from V and 8 from J, leaving 23 bases between them. Germline CDR1 and CDR2: MRHNA and SNTAGT. The CDR3: CASSDLPLVTARHEQFF. The CDR3 DNA is TGTGCCAGCAGTGATCTCCCACTAGTCACAGCTAGGCATGAGCAGTTCTTC.

V and J are TRBV5-1 and TRBJ1-6; 7 bases are a match to TRBD1. The germline CDR1 and CDR2 sequences are SGHRS and YFSETQ. The CDR3 sequence is 15 residues long. V was pared by 2 bases and J by 5 bases, with 4 bases of the junction left unmatched. Here the CDR3 reads CASSFYTGDNSPLHF. DNA for the CDR3: TGCGCCAGCAGCTTCTATACAGGGGATAATTCACCCCTCCACTTT.

The rearrangement joins TRBV18 to TRBJ2-7; 8 bases map to TRBD1. The CDR3 length is 14 residues. CDR1 is KGHSH and CDR2 is LQKENI in the germline V gene. J was trimmed by 6 bases and V by 6 bases; bases with no gene match: 10. The CDR3 here is CASSVQGQGGEQYF. DNA for the CDR3: TGTGCCAGCTCTGTCCAAGGACAGGGTGGCGAGCAGTACTTC.

This chain uses TRBV5-1 with TRBJ2-5; 14 nucleotides match TRBD2. Trimming removed 4 bases from V and 5 bases from J; junction bases left unmatched: 13. CDR1 and CDR2 from the germline V gene are SGHRS and YFSETQ. CDR3 size: 18 residues. The CDR3 reads CASSPTGLAGGAHETQYF. The CDR3, as DNA: TGCGCCAGCAGCCCTACTGGACTAGCGGGGGGTGCTCATGAGACCCAGTACTTC. Combining the CDR3 with reference TRBV5-1 and TRBJ2-5 gives the whole variable domain KAGVTQTPRYLIKTRGQQVTLSCSPISGHRSVSWYQQTPGQGLQFLFEYFSETQRNKGNFPGRFSGRQFSNSRSEMNVSTLELGDSALYLCASSPTGLAGGAHETQYFGPGTRLLVL.

V gene TRBV6-5 combines with J gene TRBJ1-2; 8 bases are shared with TRBD1. The germline V gene has CDR1 MNHEY and CDR2 SVGAGI. Germline trimming cut 0 bases from V and 8 bases from J; bases unmatched to any gene: 8. This CDR3 comprises 15 residues. CDR3 sequence reads: CASSYSRQGLSGYTF. CDR3 nucleotide sequence: TGTGCCAGCAGTTACTCCCGACAGGGGTTAAGCGGCTACACCTTC.

This chain joins TRBV13 and TRBJ2-3; perhaps TRBD2 as D (5 bases). CDR3 size: 17 residues. Germline loops: CDR1 PRHDT, CDR2 FYEKMQ (reference sequence). The V end was cut by 4 bases, the J end by 1 base, with 18 bases between. CDR3 in amino acids: CASSSLGTGEGTDTQYF. The CDR3, as DNA: TGTGCCAGCAGCTCGCTAGGAACCGGGGAAGGCACAGATACGCAGTATTTT.

The chain carries TRBV5-1 and TRBJ2-3, with D possibly being TRBD1 (5 bases). Trimming cost V 1 base and J 0 bases, with 9 bases left between them. The CDR3 is 15 residues long. Germline loops: CDR1 SGHRS, CDR2 YFSETQ. This CDR3 is CASSLWQGSTDTQYF. In DNA, the CDR3 is TGCGCCAGCAGCTTGTGGCAGGGAAGCACAGATACGCAGTATTTT.

The chain employs TRBV29-1 and TRBJ1-2; 7 bases line up with TRBD1. The V gene end was trimmed by 4 bases and the J gene end by 6 bases; junction bases not matched to a gene: 2. Germline V lookup: CDR1 SQVTM, CDR2 ANQGSEA. The CDR3 covers 11 residues. The CDR3 nucleotides read TGCAGCGTTGTGACAGGGAATGGCTACACCTTC. Protein: CSVVTGNGYTF.

The chain carries TRBV4-1 and TRBJ2-2; D perhaps matches TRBD2 (5 bases). V lost 2 bases and J 6 bases, leaving 19 bases between the germline ends. CDR3 length equals 17 residues. CDR1 MGHRA and CDR2 YSYEKL come from the germline V gene. The CDR3: CASSQPLGGGGAGELFF. The CDR3, as DNA: TGCGCCAGCAGCCAACCTCTTGGAGGTGGTGGGGCCGGGGAGCTGTTTTTT.

The V call is TRBV2, the J call TRBJ2-1, with 9 bases that match TRBD2. Germline CDR1 SNHLY, CDR2 FYNNEI. V lost 8 bases to trimming and J lost 5 bases; unmatched junction nucleotides: 10. The CDR3 consists of 15 residues. CDR3 nucleotides: TGTGCCAGCTACTCGCGACTAGCGGACGACAATGAGCAGTTCTTC. Translated, it gives CASYSRLADDNEQFF.

V usage is TRBV7-9 and J usage is TRBJ2-5; D remains ambiguous. V was trimmed by 2 bases and J by 13 bases, leaving 23 bases between them. Germline V lookup: CDR1 SEHNR, CDR2 FQNEAQ (reference sequence). There are 15 residues in the CDR3. The CDR3 protein is CASSLFRHGSGLRYF. CDR3 nucleotide sequence: TGTGCCAGCAGCTTATTCCGTCACGGTTCAGGCCTCCGGTACTTC.

This chain joins TRBV19 and TRBJ2-7; 8 nucleotides line up with TRBD1. The CDR3 has 16 residues. In germline, CDR1 is LNHDA, CDR2 SQIVND (reference sequence). With V trimmed by 3 bases and J by 1 base, 8 bases remained unmatched. The CDR3 loop reads CASSIRVGTGSYEQYF. The CDR3 nucleotides read TGTGCCAGTAGTATCAGGGTGGGGACAGGATCCTACGAGCAGTACTTC.

This chain joins TRBV7-8 and TRBJ2-7, with unresolved D. Trimming took off 3 bases at V and 6 bases at J, with 12 bases between the two ends. This CDR3 has 13 amino acids. The germline gives CDR1 SGHVS, CDR2 FQNEAQ. CDR3 residues: CASSFGERLEQYF. Written as DNA, the CDR3 is TGTGCCAGCAGCTTCGGAGAAAGGCTCGAGCAGTACTTC.

The chain has TRBV2 and TRBJ1-2, with 7 bases aligning to TRBD1. This CDR3 region has 15 residues. Germline trimming cut 8 bases from V and 3 bases from J; bases unmatched to any gene: 12. Looked up from germline, CDR1 is SNHLY and CDR2 is FYNNEI. CDR3 DNA: TGTGCCAGCCATACGACAGGGCCTATCCACTATGGCTACACCTTC. Translated, it gives CASHTTGPIHYGYTF.

In its sample, this clone was seen once. The chain has TRBV4-2 and TRBJ2-3; D is possibly TRBD2 (6 bases). V shed 1 base and J shed 1 base, with 9 bases lying between them. The germline CDR1 and CDR2 sequences are LGHNA and YNFKEQ. The CDR3 length is 15 residues. Here the CDR3 DNA reads TGTGCCAGCAGCCAAGCCGCGGGACGCACAGATACGCAGTATTTT. Translated: CASSQAAGRTDTQYF.

J is TRBJ1-2 and V is TRBV30; D gene unclear. This CDR3 has 13 residues. Germline CDR1 reads GTSNPN; CDR2 reads SVGIG (reference sequence). V was shortened by 3 bases and J by 6 bases, with 14 bases between the two germline ends. The CDR3 region has the DNA TGTGCCTGGAGACACGCCGGAGCCCATGGCTACACCTTC. This gives the protein CAWRHAGAHGYTF.

Note on this clone: Other nucleotide sequences in the sample specify the same CDR3. This rearrangement joins TRBV27 to TRBJ1-2; weak D call: TRBD1 (5 bases). This CDR3 has 14 residues. The ends were cut back, 0 bases at V and 8 bases at J, with 13 bases in the middle. The V gene's germline CDR1 is MNHEY and CDR2 SMNVEV (reference sequence). CDR3 in amino acids: CASSLSGQGGGYTF. As DNA, the CDR3 is TGTGCCAGCAGTTTATCGGGGCAGGGTGGCGGCTACACCTTC.

This clone was observed a handful of times. J is TRBJ2-5 and V is TRBV27; 9 bases are shared with TRBD1. Trimming took 4 bases from V and 5 from J; bases not matched to a gene: 5. This CDR3 spans 14 amino acids. Germline V gene sequence: CDR1 MNHEY, CDR2 SMNVEV (reference sequence). CDR3 amino acids: CASSYTGGGETQYF. In nucleotides, the CDR3 is TGTGCCAGCAGTTATACAGGGGGCGGGGAGACCCAGTACTTC.

This clone has just a few counts. The chain carries TRBV5-1 and TRBJ1-3, with D tentatively TRBD1 (5 bases). In germline, CDR1 is SGHRS, CDR2 YFSETQ. The length of the CDR3 is 15 residues. With 0 bases removed from V and 2 bases from J, the gap between germline ends came to 9 bases. CDR3 in DNA: TGCGCCAGCAGCTTGGCCGGGGGGACTGGAAACACCATATATTTT. The encoded protein is CASSLAGGTGNTIYF. Full variable domain (rest looked up from reference TRBV5-1 and TRBJ1-3): KAGVTQTPRYLIKTRGQQVTLSCSPISGHRSVSWYQQTPGQGLQFLFEYFSETQRNKGNFPGRFSGRQFSNSRSEMNVSTLELGDSALYLCASSLAGGTGNTIYFGEGSWLTVV.